What follows are 19 T cell receptor beta chains derived from one specimen sequenced in a study of T cell repertoires in cytomegalovirus infection. One entry per CDR3 protein results from TCRdb running MiXCR on the reads. The sample holds more than 95,000 distinct CDR3 sequences; approximately 30% are singletons and the top ten take roughly 53%. For these TCRs, the target antigens are not known. This sample comprised CD8+ T cells from cultured PBMCs, obtained from culture after CMV antigen stimulation. The receptors were gathered from a human donor in good health (CMV status not recorded). Some clones in this sample may be carry-over from other donors' samples.

The chain carries TRBV6-5 and TRBJ1-1; the match to TRBD1 covers 7 bases. The germline CDR1 and CDR2 sequences are MNHEY and SVGAGI. Trimming removed 7 bases from V and 6 bases from J; junction bases left unmatched: 14. The CDR3 has 15 residues. CDR3 bases: TGTGCCAGCACGGATAGACAGGGCCTATCGGCTGAAGCTTTCTTT. This sequence encodes CASTDRQGLSAEAFF.

The chain uses TRBV11-2 and TRBJ2-2, with 8 bases that match TRBD1. CDR3 length: 17 amino acids. The J segment lost 1 base and the V segment lost 2 bases, leaving 6 bases of the junction unmatched. Germline-derived CDR1 and CDR2 are SGHAT and FQNNGV. The chain's CDR3 is CASSLWRGQGNTGELFF. As DNA, the CDR3 is TGTGCCAGCAGCTTATGGCGCGGACAGGGGAACACCGGGGAGCTGTTTTTT.

There are many counts of this clonotype. V is TRBV6-2 or TRBV6-3 and J is TRBJ1-4; perhaps TRBD1 as D (6 bases). Trimming removed 6 bases from V and 6 bases from J, with 11 bases in between. The length of the CDR3 is 13 residues. The germline V gene encodes CDR1 MNHEY and CDR2 SVGEGT. CDR3 coding DNA: TGTGCCAGCAGGCCGGGACAAGATGAAAAACTGTTTTTT. This sequence encodes CASRPGQDEKLFF.

The chain employs TRBV27 and TRBJ2-3, with D perhaps matching TRBD1 or TRBD2 (5 bases each). Trimming shortened V by 6 bases and J by 4 bases, and 17 bases separated the two germline ends. Germline loops: CDR1 MNHEY, CDR2 SMNVEV (reference sequence). This CDR3 is built from 15 residues. CDR3 bases: TGTGCCAGCAGATCTGGTGGGGGTCACGCAGATACGCAGTATTTT. This codes for CASRSGGGHADTQYF.

There are a few counts of this clonotype. The chain links TRBV7-9 to TRBJ2-7; 9 nucleotides agree with TRBD1. The CDR3 consists of 15 residues. CDR1 is SEHNR and CDR2 is FQNEAQ in the germline V gene (reference sequence). The ends lost 6 bases at V and 4 bases at J; junction bases unmatched: 10. CDR3 nucleotide sequence: TGTGCCAGCAGTTCACAGGGGGCGTCTAGTTACGAGCAGTACTTC. Protein sequence: CASSSQGASSYEQYF.

This clonotype appeared many times. The chain combines TRBV7-2 with TRBJ1-5; D gene uncertain. Germline CDR1 SGHTA, CDR2 FQGNSA. V shed 7 bases and J shed 3 bases, with 13 bases lying between them. The CDR3 sequence is 14 residues long. This CDR3 is CASTDEGFNQPQHF. The CDR3 region has the DNA TGTGCCAGCACCGACGAAGGGTTCAATCAGCCCCAGCATTTT.

This clonotype was seen more than once but under ten times. The chain combines TRBV7-2 with TRBJ2-2, with unresolved D. The CDR3 length is 13 residues. Per the germline V gene, CDR1 is SGHTA and CDR2 is FQGNSA. V was cut by 5 bases and J by 2 bases, with 6 bases left in between. CDR3 DNA: TGTGCCAGCAGCGACGTAAACACCGGGGAGCTGTTTTTT. Translating it yields CASSDVNTGELFF.

This clonotype was observed a few times. V gene TRBV4-1 combines with J gene TRBJ2-7; 7 nucleotides line up with TRBD1. CDR3 size: 20 residues. Germline V gives CDR1 MGHRA, CDR2 YSYEKL. V lost 5 bases to trimming and J lost 5 bases; unmatched junction nucleotides: 27. CDR3 DNA: TGCGCCAGCAGCTCCCCCGGCGCCCCCGGCGAAGCAGGGGGATGGGACGAGCAGTACTTC. It codes for CASSSPGAPGEAGGWDEQYF.

This chain uses TRBV4-3 with TRBJ2-6, with a tentative D call TRBD1 (5 bases). This CDR3 has 16 amino acids. Trimming pared 4 bases from V and 4 bases from J, leaving 14 bases between. The germline CDR1 and CDR2 sequences are LGHNA and YSLEER. The CDR3 sequence: CASSPEAGSGANVLTF. The CDR3 DNA follows: TGCGCCAGCAGCCCCGAAGCAGGGTCCGGGGCCAACGTCCTGACTTTC.

This clonotype was recorded a few times. V and J are TRBV6-2 or TRBV6-3 and TRBJ1-2; no clear D. This CDR3 has 12 residues. V lost 6 bases and J 6 bases, leaving 11 bases between the germline ends. The germline V gene encodes CDR1 MNHEY and CDR2 SVGEGT. CDR3 in amino acids: CASSSSSNGYTF. DNA of the CDR3: TGTGCCAGCAGCAGCTCCAGTAATGGCTACACCTTC.

The chain combines TRBV7-8 with TRBJ1-2, with 7 bases that match TRBD1. This CDR3 spans 15 amino acids. CDR1 SGHVS and CDR2 FQNEAQ come from the germline V gene. With V trimmed by 5 bases and J by 0 bases, 6 bases remained unmatched. The chain's CDR3 is CASSPTGASNYGYTF. The CDR3 DNA reads as TGTGCCAGCAGCCCCACAGGGGCCTCTAACTATGGCTACACCTTC.

Details on this clonotype: A much larger clone is a single base away; this may be a read error. V usage is TRBV27 and J usage is TRBJ1-5, with a tentative D call TRBD1 (6 bases). CDR1 and CDR2 (germline): MNHEY, SMNVEV (reference sequence). The V and J ends lost 6 bases and 12 bases respectively, with 15 bases between them. This CDR3 is 12 amino acids long. CDR3 in amino acids: CASSHGGGLQHF. The CDR3 DNA reads as TGTGCCAGCAGCCACGGAGGGGGGCTCCAGCATTTT.

This clonotype was recorded many times. The chain recombines TRBV2 with TRBJ2-1, with 8 bases that match TRBD2. The J segment lost 7 bases and the V segment lost 5 bases, leaving 13 bases of the junction unmatched. The CDR3 is 16 amino acids. Germline CDR1 and CDR2: SNHLY and FYNNEI. CDR3 protein: CASSPEGVVAGNEQFF. The CDR3 DNA reads TGTGCCAGCAGTCCCGAGGGGGTGGTAGCGGGGAATGAGCAGTTCTTC.

This clonotype was recorded at least ten times. The chain uses TRBV6-4 and TRBJ2-3, with TRBD2 identical over 12 bases. Germline V CDR1 and CDR2: MRHNA, SNTAGT. Trimming removed 8 bases from V and 1 base from J; junction bases left unmatched: 4. The length of the CDR3 is 15 residues. The CDR3 protein is CASERTSGGTDTQYF. In DNA, the CDR3 is TGTGCCAGCGAACGGACTAGCGGGGGCACAGATACGCAGTATTTT.

This clonotype showed up many times. The chain links TRBV7-3 to TRBJ2-5; TRBD1 agrees at 8 bases. The CDR3 is 15 amino acids. Germline trimming cut 5 bases from V and 0 bases from J; bases unmatched to any gene: 5. Germline CDR1 and CDR2: SGHTA and FQGTGA. The CDR3 nucleotides read TGTGCCAGCAGCCCTGGGGACAGGTACCAAGAGACCCAGTACTTC. The encoded protein is CASSPGDRYQETQYF.

This chain joins TRBV10-3 and TRBJ2-3; TRBD2 matches 9 bases. CDR1 is ENHRY, CDR2 SYGVKD, per germline. The CDR3 is made up of 16 amino acids. Trimming took 7 bases from V and 2 from J; bases not matched to a gene: 10. CDR3 sequence: CAITGGSGGVTDTQYF. CDR3 DNA sequence: TGTGCCATCACCGGGGGTAGCGGGGGAGTCACAGATACGCAGTATTTT.

The table lists this clonotype with a few counts. This chain connects TRBV18 to TRBJ1-2; tentatively, D is TRBD1 (6 bases). The CDR3 has 13 residues. Germline V gives CDR1 KGHSH, CDR2 LQKENI. Trimming took 10 bases from V and 0 from J, leaving 12 bases between them. CDR3 sequence (DNA): TGTGCCACTTCGGCAGGGGCTAACTATGGCTACACCTTC. It codes for CATSAGANYGYTF.

The chain recombines TRBV10-3 with TRBJ2-7; 10 bases match TRBD1. The germline gives CDR1 ENHRY, CDR2 SYGVKD. After removal of 2 bases from V and 4 bases from J, the junction contained 5 bases not matched to a gene. This CDR3 spans 15 amino acids. The CDR3 loop is CAISEDRDRGYEQYF. The CDR3 DNA sequence: TGTGCCATCAGTGAGGACCGGGACAGGGGTTACGAGCAGTACTTC.

This chain links TRBV6-5 with TRBJ2-3; D perhaps matches TRBD1 (5 bases). Deletions cut 4 bases from V and 4 bases from J, with 9 bases between. This CDR3 contains 13 residues. CDR1 MNHEY and CDR2 SVGAGI come from the germline V gene. CDR3 protein: CASSWGESDTQYF. CDR3 nucleotide sequence: TGTGCCAGCAGTTGGGGCGAATCAGATACGCAGTATTTT.